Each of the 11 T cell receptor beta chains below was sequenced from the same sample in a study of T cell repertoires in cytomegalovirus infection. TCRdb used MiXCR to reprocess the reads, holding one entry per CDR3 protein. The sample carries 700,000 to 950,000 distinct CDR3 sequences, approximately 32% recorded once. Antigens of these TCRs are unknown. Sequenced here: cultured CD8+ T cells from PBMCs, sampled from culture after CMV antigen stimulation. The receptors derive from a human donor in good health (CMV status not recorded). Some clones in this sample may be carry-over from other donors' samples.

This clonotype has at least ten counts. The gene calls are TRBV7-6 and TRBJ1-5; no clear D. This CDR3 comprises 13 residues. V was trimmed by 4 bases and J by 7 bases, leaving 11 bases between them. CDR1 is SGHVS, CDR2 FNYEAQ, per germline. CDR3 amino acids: CASSSTPDQPQHF. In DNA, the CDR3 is TGTGCCAGCAGCTCAACTCCTGACCAGCCCCAGCATTTT.

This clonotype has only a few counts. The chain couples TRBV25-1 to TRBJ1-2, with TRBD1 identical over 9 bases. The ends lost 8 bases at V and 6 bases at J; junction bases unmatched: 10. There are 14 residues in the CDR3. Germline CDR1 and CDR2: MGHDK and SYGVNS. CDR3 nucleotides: TGTGCCAGCGGTAGACAGGGGGAAGTTCATGGCTACACCTTC. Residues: CASGRQGEVHGYTF.

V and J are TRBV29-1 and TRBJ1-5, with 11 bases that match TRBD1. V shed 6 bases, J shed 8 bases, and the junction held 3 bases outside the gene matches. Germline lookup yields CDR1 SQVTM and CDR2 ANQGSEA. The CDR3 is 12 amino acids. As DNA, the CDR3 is TGCAGCGTAGGGACAGGGGGAAAGCCCCAGCATTTT. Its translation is CSVGTGGKPQHF.

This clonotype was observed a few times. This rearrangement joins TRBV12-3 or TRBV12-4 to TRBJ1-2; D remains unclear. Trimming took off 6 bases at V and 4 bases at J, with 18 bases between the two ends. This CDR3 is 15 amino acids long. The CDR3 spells CASSPGSPAVYGYTF. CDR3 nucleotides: TGTGCCAGCAGCCCCGGGAGCCCCGCCGTCTATGGCTACACCTTC.

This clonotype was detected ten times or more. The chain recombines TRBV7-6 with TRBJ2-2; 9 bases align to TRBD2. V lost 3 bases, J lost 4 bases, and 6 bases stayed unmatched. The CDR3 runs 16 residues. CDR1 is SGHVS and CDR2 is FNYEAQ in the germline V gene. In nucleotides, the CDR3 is TGTGCCAGCAGCTTCCCTAGCGGGGATGGCACCGGGGAGCTGTTTTTT. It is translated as CASSFPSGDGTGELFF.

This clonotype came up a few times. The CDR3 spells CASSYRQGISDEQFF. DNA for the CDR3: TGTGCCAGCAGTTACCGACAGGGAATCTCCGATGAGCAGTTCTTC. The chain employs TRBV6-5 and TRBJ2-1; 7 positions agree with TRBD1. This CDR3 contains 15 residues. Trimming removed 2 bases from V and 8 bases from J; junction bases left unmatched: 9. Germline V gives CDR1 MNHEY, CDR2 SVGAGI.

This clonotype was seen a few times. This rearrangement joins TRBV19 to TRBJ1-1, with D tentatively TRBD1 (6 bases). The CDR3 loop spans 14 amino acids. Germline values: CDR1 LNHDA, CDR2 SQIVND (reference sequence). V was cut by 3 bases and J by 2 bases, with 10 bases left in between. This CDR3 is CASSIWDTNTEAFF. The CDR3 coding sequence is TGTGCCAGTAGTATTTGGGACACAAACACTGAAGCTTTCTTT.

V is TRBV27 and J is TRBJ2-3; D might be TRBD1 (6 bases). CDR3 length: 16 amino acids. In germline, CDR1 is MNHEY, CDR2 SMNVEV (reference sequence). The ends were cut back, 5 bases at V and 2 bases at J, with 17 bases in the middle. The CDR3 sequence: CASSPQGRPFTDTQYF. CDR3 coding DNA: TGTGCCAGCAGTCCCCAGGGGCGACCCTTCACAGATACGCAGTATTTT.

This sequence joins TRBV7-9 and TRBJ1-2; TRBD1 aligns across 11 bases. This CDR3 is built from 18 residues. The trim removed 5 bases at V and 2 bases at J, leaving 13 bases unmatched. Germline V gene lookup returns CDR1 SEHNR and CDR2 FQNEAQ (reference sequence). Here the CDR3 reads CASSQSRDRGKVNYGYTF. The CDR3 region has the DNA TGTGCCAGCAGCCAGAGCCGGGACAGGGGGAAGGTGAACTATGGCTACACCTTC. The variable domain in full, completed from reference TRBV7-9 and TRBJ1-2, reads DTGVSQNPRHKITKRGQNVTFRCDPISEHNRLYWYRQTLGQGPEFLTYFQNEAQLEKSRLLSDRFSAERPKGSFSTLEIQRTEQGDSAMYLCASSQSRDRGKVNYGYTFGSGTRLTVV.

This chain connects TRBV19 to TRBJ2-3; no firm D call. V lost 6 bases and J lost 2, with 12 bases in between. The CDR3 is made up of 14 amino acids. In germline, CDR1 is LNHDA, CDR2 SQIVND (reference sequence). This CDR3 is CASSLEDPTDTQYF. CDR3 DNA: TGTGCCAGTAGCCTCGAAGACCCCACAGATACGCAGTATTTT.

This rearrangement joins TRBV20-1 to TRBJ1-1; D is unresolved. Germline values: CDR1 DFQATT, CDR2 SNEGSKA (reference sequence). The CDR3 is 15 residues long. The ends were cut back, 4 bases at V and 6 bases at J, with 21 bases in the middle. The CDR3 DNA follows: TGCAGTGCTACCGTACCCTACACAGAGCTCGCTGAAGCTTTCTTT. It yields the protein CSATVPYTELAEAFF.